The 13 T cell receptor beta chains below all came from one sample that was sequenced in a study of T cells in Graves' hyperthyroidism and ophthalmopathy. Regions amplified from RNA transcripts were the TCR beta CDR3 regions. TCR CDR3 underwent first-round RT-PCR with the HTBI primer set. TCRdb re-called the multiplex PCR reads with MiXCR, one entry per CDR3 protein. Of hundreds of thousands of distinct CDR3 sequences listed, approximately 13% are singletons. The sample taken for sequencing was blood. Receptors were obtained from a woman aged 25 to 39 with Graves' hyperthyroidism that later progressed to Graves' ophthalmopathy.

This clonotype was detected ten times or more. The CDR3 DNA reads as TGTGCCAGCAGCTCCCGTGGGGGACTAGCGAAGAACACCGGGGAGCTGTTTTTT. Protein product: CASSSRGGLAKNTGELFF. The rearrangement joins TRBV11-2 to TRBJ2-2; the match to TRBD2 covers 10 bases. The CDR3 spans 18 residues. In germline, CDR1 is SGHAT, CDR2 FQNNGV. Unmatched junction bases numbered 9, after V lost 4 bases and J lost 1 base.

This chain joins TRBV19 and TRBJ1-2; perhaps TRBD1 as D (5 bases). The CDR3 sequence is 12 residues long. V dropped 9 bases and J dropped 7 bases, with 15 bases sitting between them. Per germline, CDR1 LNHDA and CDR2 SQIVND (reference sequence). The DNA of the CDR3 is TGTGCCAGCCGTTCCGGGGCAGGTGGCTACACCTTC. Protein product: CASRSGAGGYTF.

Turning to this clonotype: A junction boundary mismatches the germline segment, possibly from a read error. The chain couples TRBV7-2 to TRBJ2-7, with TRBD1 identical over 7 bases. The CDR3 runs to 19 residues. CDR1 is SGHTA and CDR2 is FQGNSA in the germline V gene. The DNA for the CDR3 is TGCGCCAGCAGCCAAAGGGAGAACAGGGGACCCACTTTCTCCTACGAGCACTACTTC. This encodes CASSQRENRGPTFSYEHYF.

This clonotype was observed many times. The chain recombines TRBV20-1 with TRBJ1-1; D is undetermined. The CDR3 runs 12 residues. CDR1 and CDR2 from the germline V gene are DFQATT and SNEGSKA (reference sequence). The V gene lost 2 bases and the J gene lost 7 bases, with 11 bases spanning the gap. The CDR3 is CSARTAWFEAFF. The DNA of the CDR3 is TGCAGTGCTAGAACCGCGTGGTTTGAAGCTTTCTTT.

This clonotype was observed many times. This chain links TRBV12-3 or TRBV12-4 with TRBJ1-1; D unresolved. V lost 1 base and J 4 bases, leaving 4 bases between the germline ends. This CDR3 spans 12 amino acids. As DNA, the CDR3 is TGTGCCAGCAGTTTAGGATCCACTGAAGCTTTCTTT. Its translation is CASSLGSTEAFF.

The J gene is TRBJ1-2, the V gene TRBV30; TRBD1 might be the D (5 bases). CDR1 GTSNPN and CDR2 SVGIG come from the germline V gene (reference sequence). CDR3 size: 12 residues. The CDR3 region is CSFIGGNYGYTF. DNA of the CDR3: TGTTCTTTTATTGGGGGAAACTATGGCTACACCTTC. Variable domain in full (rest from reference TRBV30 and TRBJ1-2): SQTIHQWPATLVQPVGSPLSLECTVEGTSNPNLYWYRQAAGRGLQLLFYSVGIGQISSEVPQNLSASRPQDRQFILSSKKLLLSDSGFYLCSFIGGNYGYTFGSGTRLTVV.

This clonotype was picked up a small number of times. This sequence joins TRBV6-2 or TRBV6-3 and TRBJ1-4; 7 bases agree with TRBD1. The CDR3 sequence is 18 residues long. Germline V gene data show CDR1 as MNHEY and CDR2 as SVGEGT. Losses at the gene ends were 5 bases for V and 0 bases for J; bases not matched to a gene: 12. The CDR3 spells CASSGLLRGIATNEKLFF. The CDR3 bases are TGTGCCAGCAGTGGCCTCCTCAGGGGGATTGCAACTAATGAAAAACTGTTTTTT.

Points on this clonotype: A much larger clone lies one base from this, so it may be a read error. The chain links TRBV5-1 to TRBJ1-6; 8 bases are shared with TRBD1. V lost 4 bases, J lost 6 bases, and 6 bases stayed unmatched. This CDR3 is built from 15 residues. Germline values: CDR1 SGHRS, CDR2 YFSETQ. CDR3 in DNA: TGCGCCAGCAGCACTCGACAGGGGCCTAATTCACCCCTCCACTTT. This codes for CASSTRQGPNSPLHF.

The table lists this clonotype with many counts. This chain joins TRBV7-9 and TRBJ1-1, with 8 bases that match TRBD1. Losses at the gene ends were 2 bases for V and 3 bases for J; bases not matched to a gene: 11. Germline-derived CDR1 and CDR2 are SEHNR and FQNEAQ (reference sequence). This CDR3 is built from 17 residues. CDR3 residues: CASSLPSGQGSDTEAFF. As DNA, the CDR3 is TGTGCCAGCAGCTTACCGTCTGGACAGGGTTCCGACACTGAAGCTTTCTTT.

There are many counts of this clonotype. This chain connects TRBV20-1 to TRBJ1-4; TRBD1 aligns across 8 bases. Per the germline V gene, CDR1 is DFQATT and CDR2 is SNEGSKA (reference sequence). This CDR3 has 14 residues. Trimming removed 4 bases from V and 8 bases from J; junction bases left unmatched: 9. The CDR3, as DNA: TGCAGTGCTACCCCCGGGACAGGTGGAGAAAAACTGTTTTTT. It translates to CSATPGTGGEKLFF.

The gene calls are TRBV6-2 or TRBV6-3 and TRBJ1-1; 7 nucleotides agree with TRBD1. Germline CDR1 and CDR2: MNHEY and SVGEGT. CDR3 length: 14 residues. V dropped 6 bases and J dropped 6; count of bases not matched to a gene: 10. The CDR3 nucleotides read TGTGCCAGCAGAATCCCAGGGGGGAGGCCTGAAGCTTTCTTT. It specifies CASRIPGGRPEAFF.

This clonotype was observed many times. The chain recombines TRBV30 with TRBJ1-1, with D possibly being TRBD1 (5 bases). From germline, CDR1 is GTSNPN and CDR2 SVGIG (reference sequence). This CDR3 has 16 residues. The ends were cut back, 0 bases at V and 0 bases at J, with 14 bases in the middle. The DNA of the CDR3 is TGTGCCTGGAGTGTAAGGGGAAGAATGATGAACACTGAAGCTTTCTTT. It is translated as CAWSVRGRMMNTEAFF.

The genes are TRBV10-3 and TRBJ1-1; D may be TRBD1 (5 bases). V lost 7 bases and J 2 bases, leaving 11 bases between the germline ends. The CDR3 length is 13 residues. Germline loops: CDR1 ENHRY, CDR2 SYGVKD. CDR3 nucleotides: TGTGCCATCACAACAGGACTAAACACTGAAGCTTTCTTT. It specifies CAITTGLNTEAFF.